What follows are 8 T cell receptor beta chains derived from one specimen sequenced in a study of blood T cell repertoires in COVID-19. The assay was immunoSEQ multiplex PCR, and TCRdb's table has in-frame clones only and misses some. The sample records hundreds of thousands of clones, 70% to 90% being singletons. Sequencing was carried out using PBMCs or T cells enriched from blood (not recorded which). The receptors originated from a man aged 40-49 years in a cohort exposed to, infected with or recovered from COVID-19 (not recorded which).

There are a few counts of this clone. The sample holds other DNA sequences that translate to the same CDR3. This chain links TRBV12-5 with TRBJ1-1; D is undetermined. CDR3 length equals 12 residues. Germline CDR1 reads LGHNT; CDR2 reads FRNRAP. V lost 1 base and J 4 bases, leaving 4 bases between the germline ends. CDR3: CASGLGGTEAFF. In nucleotides, the CDR3 is TGTGCTAGTGGTTTGGGAGGCACTGAAGCTTTCTTT.

The J gene is TRBJ1-4, the V gene TRBV25-1; 9 bases are a match to TRBD1. The CDR3 has 15 residues. The V segment lost 4 bases and the J segment 7 bases; nucleotides outside the gene matches: 7. Germline V CDR1 and CDR2: MGHDK, SYGVNS. CDR3 residues: CASSAPGQGREKLFF. The DNA of the CDR3 is TGTGCCAGCAGTGCACCGGGACAGGGACGTGAAAAACTGTTTTTT.

This chain uses TRBV15 with TRBJ2-7, with 7 bases fitting TRBD2. CDR3 length equals 16 residues. The V gene end was trimmed by 1 base and the J gene end by 6 bases; junction bases not matched to a gene: 12. Per germline, CDR1 LNHNV and CDR2 YYDKDF (reference sequence). The CDR3 spells CATSRALGRERVEQYF. The CDR3 nucleotides read TGTGCCACCAGCAGAGCACTGGGGCGGGAGAGGGTCGAGCAGTACTTC.

This clone has a handful of counts. This sample also contains other DNA sequences that code for the same CDR3. This chain connects TRBV5-1 to TRBJ2-7; D not certain. Germline assignment: CDR1 SGHRS and CDR2 YFSETQ. The CDR3 totals 14 residues. V lost 0 bases and J lost 2, with 9 bases in between. The chain's CDR3 is CASSLAGGAYEQYF. CDR3 coding DNA: TGCGCCAGCAGCTTGGCCGGCGGAGCCTACGAGCAGTACTTC. The whole variable domain, remainder taken from reference TRBV5-1 and TRBJ2-7, is KAGVTQTPRYLIKTRGQQVTLSCSPISGHRSVSWYQQTPGQGLQFLFEYFSETQRNKGNFPGRFSGRQFSNSRSEMNVSTLELGDSALYLCASSLAGGAYEQYFGPGTRLTVT.

The chain employs TRBV3-1 (or the pseudogene TRBV3-2) and TRBJ1-2; D gene uncertain. The germline V gene has CDR1 LGHDT and CDR2 YNNKEL (reference sequence). The CDR3 has 13 amino acids. With 1 base removed from V and 5 bases from J, the gap between germline ends came to 8 bases. DNA of the CDR3: TGTGCCAGCAGCCAAGGAGGAGGTTATGGCTACACCTTC. Residues: CASSQGGGYGYTF.

The chain combines TRBV18 with TRBJ2-7; TRBD1 matches at 7 bases. The germline V gene has CDR1 KGHSH and CDR2 LQKENI. Unmatched junction bases numbered 6, after V lost 2 bases and J lost 5 bases. CDR3 length equals 14 residues. The CDR3 DNA follows: TGTGCCAGCTCACCAGTCAGGGGGAACCACGAGCAGTACTTC. Translating it yields CASSPVRGNHEQYF.

The J gene is TRBJ2-7, the V gene TRBV12-1; the table's D call, TRBD2, has no DNA check behind it. TRBV12-1 is marked as a pseudogene. The CDR3 runs 14 residues. CDR3 DNA: TGTGCCAGCAGCTTTGAATGGCGGCTTGACGAGCAGTACTTC. Encoded protein: CASSFEWRLDEQYF.

This clone was found a few times. This chain connects TRBV2 to TRBJ2-2; possible D gene TRBD1, 5 bases. Germline V gives CDR1 SNHLY, CDR2 FYNNEI. V was shortened by 6 bases and J by 0 bases, with 11 bases between the two germline ends. The CDR3 loop spans 15 amino acids. CDR3 in amino acids: CASRREDTNTGELFF. The CDR3 nucleotides read TGTGCCAGCAGGAGAGAGGACACGAACACCGGGGAGCTGTTTTTT.